A single sample gave rise to the 30 T cell receptor beta chains below, sequenced in a study of T-cell memory formation after mild COVID-19. TCRdb used MiXCR to reprocess the 5' RACE reads, holding one entry per CDR3 protein. This sample yields 130,000 to 150,000 distinct CDR3 sequences, of which about 5.5% are seen a single time; approximately 2% belongs to the top ten. The sample comprised PBMCs or a T cell subset sorted from them (not recorded which). The receptors here all came from an adult woman who had mild COVID-19 (a few samples of this study predate the infection). Cell type and time point are not known.

The genes are TRBV11-2 and TRBJ2-6; the D is unclear. CDR3 length: 13 amino acids. CDR1 is SGHAT, CDR2 FQNNGV, per germline. Between the trimmed V and J ends, which lost 5 bases and 5 bases, there was a span of 7 bases. CDR3 protein: CASSARRANVLTF. CDR3 nucleotide sequence: TGTGCCAGCAGCGCCCGAAGGGCCAACGTCCTGACTTTC.

Many counts were recorded for this clonotype. The genes are TRBV3-1 and TRBJ1-1; D call uncertain. CDR3 length equals 13 residues. Germline V gene data show CDR1 as LGHDT and CDR2 as YNNKEL (reference sequence). Trimming removed 2 bases at V and 4 bases at J, with 8 bases between. For the CDR3, the DNA is TGTGCCAGCAGCCAACTTGGAGGCACTGAAGCTTTCTTT. Translated, it gives CASSQLGGTEAFF. Based on the CDR3 plus reference TRBV3-1 and TRBJ1-1, the full variable domain is DTAVSQTPKYLVTQMGNDKSIKCEQNLGHDTMYWYKQDSKKFLKIMFSYNNKELIINETVPNRFSPKSPDKAHLNLHINSLELGDSAVYFCASSQLGGTEAFFGQGTRLTVV.

The chain joins TRBV24-1 to TRBJ1-3; D unclear. The CDR3 is 14 residues long. Germline assignment: CDR1 KGHDR and CDR2 SFDVKD. V lost 3 bases and J lost 1, with 6 bases in between. The CDR3 protein is CATSDQNSGNTIYF. The CDR3 nucleotides read TGTGCCACCAGTGATCAGAATTCTGGAAACACCATATATTTT.

In its sample, this clonotype was seen many times. An end of the junction does not agree with germline; a read error may underlie this. The V call is TRBV7-2, the J call TRBJ2-1; D is uncertain. CDR3 size: 13 residues. The germline V gene has CDR1 SGHTA and CDR2 FQGNSA. CDR3 bases: TGTGCCAGCAGTTTAGGGACCTACAATGAGCAGTTCTTC. Translated: CASSLGTYNEQFF.

This clonotype was counted ten times or more. This sequence joins TRBV5-4 and TRBJ1-1; D is possibly TRBD1 (5 bases). Trimming pared 3 bases from V and 7 bases from J, leaving 16 bases between. The germline gives CDR1 SGHNT, CDR2 YYREEE (reference sequence). The CDR3 is made up of 14 amino acids. Written as DNA, the CDR3 is TGTGCCAGCAGCTCAGCGACGGGGACGATTGAAGCTTTCTTT. It specifies CASSSATGTIEAFF.

This clonotype was found a few times. This chain uses TRBV19 with TRBJ2-2; D is unresolved. There are 12 residues in the CDR3. Trimming took 6 bases from V and 6 from J, leaving 8 bases between them. Germline V gene lookup returns CDR1 LNHDA and CDR2 SQIVND (reference sequence). CDR3 nucleotides: TGTGCCAGTAGAAACTTTCCCGGGGAGCTGTTTTTT. Translated, it gives CASRNFPGELFF.

The chain employs TRBV25-1 and TRBJ1-2, with a weak D call TRBD1 (6 bases). V gave up 4 bases and J gave up 2 bases, with 8 bases separating them. Germline values: CDR1 MGHDK, CDR2 SYGVNS. The CDR3 contains 13 residues. This CDR3 reads CASSVDRNYGYTF. Written as DNA, the CDR3 is TGTGCCAGCAGTGTTGACAGGAACTATGGCTACACCTTC.

This sequence joins TRBV5-5 and TRBJ2-3; D perhaps matches TRBD2 (8 bases). The CDR3 extends over 20 amino acids. In germline, CDR1 is SGHKS, CDR2 YYEKEE (reference sequence). Trimming stripped 4 bases from V and 4 bases from J, with 31 bases between. The CDR3 reads CASSRPIQGNQAGDPDTQYF. The DNA for the CDR3 is TGTGCCAGCAGCCGACCCATACAGGGGAATCAAGCGGGAGACCCAGATACGCAGTATTTT.

This clonotype was detected many times. The rearrangement uses TRBV9 and TRBJ2-3, with D perhaps given as TRBD1 or TRBD2 (6 bases each). Deletions cut 2 bases from V and 3 bases from J, with 10 bases between. The germline V gene has CDR1 SGDLS and CDR2 YYNGEE. The CDR3 is 14 amino acids. CDR3 region: CASSVKGGTDTQYF. The CDR3 nucleotides read TGTGCCAGCAGCGTCAAGGGGGGAACAGATACGCAGTATTTT. The full variable domain, in which reference TRBV9 and TRBJ2-3 provide the parts outside the CDR3, is DSGVTQTPKHLITATGQRVTLRCSPRSGDLSVYWYQQSLDQGLQFLIQYYNGEERAKGNILERFSAQQFPDLHSELNLSSLELGDSALYFCASSVKGGTDTQYFGPGTRLTVL.

The CDR3 nucleotides read TGTGCCAGCAAGGACGGACCAGTGGATACGCAGTATTTT. It is translated as CASKDGPVDTQYF. The rearrangement uses TRBV27 and TRBJ2-3; no reliable D call. CDR3 length: 13 residues. Trimming took 7 bases from V and 6 from J, leaving 14 bases between them. CDR1 is MNHEY, CDR2 SMNVEV, per germline (reference sequence).

This clonotype was observed many times. This chain's CDR3 is CACKQGAGEQYF. CDR3 coding DNA: TGTGCCTGTAAACAGGGGGCGGGGGAGCAGTACTTC. The rearrangement joins TRBV7-8 to TRBJ2-7, with 9 nucleotides matching TRBD1. The CDR3 is made up of 12 amino acids. V gave up 11 bases and J gave up 7 bases; unmatched junction bases: 9. Germline-derived CDR1 and CDR2 are SGHVS and FQNEAQ.

The V and J genes are TRBV6-2 or TRBV6-3 and TRBJ2-1; D ambiguous. V lost 7 bases, J lost 9 bases, and 10 bases lay in between. In germline, CDR1 is MNHEY, CDR2 SVGEGT. The CDR3 is 11 residues long. CDR3 loop: CASKNFGEQFF. CDR3 bases: TGTGCCAGCAAAAACTTCGGTGAGCAGTTCTTC.

The V and J genes are TRBV5-1 and TRBJ2-1, with TRBD2 matching over 9 bases. The germline V gene encodes CDR1 SGHRS and CDR2 YFSETQ. The CDR3 consists of 15 residues. Unmatched junction bases numbered 5, after V lost 2 bases and J lost 5 bases. Here the CDR3 reads CASSFSGGQDNEQFF. DNA for the CDR3: TGCGCCAGCAGCTTTAGCGGGGGCCAGGACAATGAGCAGTTCTTC. Complete variable domain (other parts from reference TRBV5-1 and TRBJ2-1): KAGVTQTPRYLIKTRGQQVTLSCSPISGHRSVSWYQQTPGQGLQFLFEYFSETQRNKGNFPGRFSGRQFSNSRSEMNVSTLELGDSALYLCASSFSGGQDNEQFFGPGTRLTVL.

Ten or more counts support this clonotype. The gene calls are TRBV5-1 and TRBJ2-3, with D possibly TRBD1 on 6 matching bases. This CDR3 is 16 amino acids long. V was shortened by 0 bases and J by 1 base, with 12 bases between the two germline ends. Germline V CDR1 and CDR2: SGHRS, YFSETQ. The CDR3 coding sequence is TGCGCCAGCAGCTTGGATCTTGGGGGCGGCACAGATACGCAGTATTTT. Translated, it gives CASSLDLGGGTDTQYF.

This clonotype has a count of ten or more. CDR3 residues: CASSEWAYEQYF. The CDR3, as DNA: TGTGCCAGCAGTGAATGGGCCTACGAGCAGTACTTC. The chain couples TRBV6-1 to TRBJ2-7; D is unresolved. The V end was cut by 2 bases, the J end by 2 bases, with 4 bases between. The CDR3 has 12 amino acids. Germline CDR1 reads MNHNS; CDR2 reads SASEGT.

The table lists this clonotype with many counts. The gene calls are TRBV18 and TRBJ2-1; TRBD1 matches at 9 bases. This CDR3 is 13 amino acids long. Germline V gene data show CDR1 as KGHSH and CDR2 as LQKENI. V lost 3 bases to trimming and J lost 7 bases; unmatched junction nucleotides: 1. CDR3 sequence: CASSPDRGNEQFF. CDR3 sequence (DNA): TGTGCCAGCTCACCGGACAGGGGTAATGAGCAGTTCTTC.

This clonotype has just a few counts. This chain links TRBV12-3 or TRBV12-4 with TRBJ1-5; 8 nucleotides match TRBD1. V trimming: 5 bases; J trimming: 9 bases; junction bases outside the gene matches: 9. The CDR3 is 14 residues long. CDR3 nucleotide sequence: TGTGCCAGCAGTCCACAGGGGGATGGTGGGCCCCAGCATTTT. Amino acids: CASSPQGDGGPQHF.

The V gene is TRBV5-4, the J gene TRBJ1-1, with a weak D call TRBD1 (6 bases). The length of the CDR3 is 15 residues. Germline V CDR1 and CDR2: SGHNT, YYREEE (reference sequence). The germline V and J ends were trimmed by 0 bases and 5 bases, with 14 bases remaining between them. The CDR3 loop is CASSLVGGAHTEAFF. CDR3 DNA sequence: TGTGCCAGCAGCTTGGTTGGGGGGGCGCATACTGAAGCTTTCTTT.

This clonotype was observed a single time. The rearrangement links TRBV18 to TRBJ1-5; D unclear. The CDR3 length is 14 residues. Germline V gene lookup returns CDR1 KGHSH and CDR2 LQKENI. V lost 5 bases and J 7 bases, leaving 15 bases between the germline ends. The CDR3, as DNA: TGTGCCAGCTCATCGACCTTGGCGGGGCAGCCCCAGCATTTT. Translation: CASSSTLAGQPQHF.

This chain uses TRBV9 with TRBJ2-6, with D unclear. V shed 2 bases and J shed 4 bases, with 13 bases lying between them. The germline V gene encodes CDR1 SGDLS and CDR2 YYNGEE. CDR3 length equals 16 residues. CDR3 sequence: CASSVSLGFGANVLTF. The CDR3 coding sequence is TGTGCCAGCAGCGTCAGTCTCGGATTCGGGGCCAACGTCCTGACTTTC.

The chain uses TRBV5-6 and TRBJ1-5, with 8 bases fitting TRBD1. V trimming: 2 bases; J trimming: 4 bases; junction bases outside the gene matches: 8. The CDR3 is made up of 16 amino acids. Looked up from germline, CDR1 is SGHDT and CDR2 is YYEEEE. The CDR3 protein is CASSFHWGQANQPQHF. The CDR3 DNA is TGTGCCAGCAGCTTCCACTGGGGACAGGCTAATCAGCCCCAGCATTTT.

This clonotype showed up just a few times. V usage is TRBV2 and J usage is TRBJ1-3; D not resolved. Germline V gives CDR1 SNHLY, CDR2 FYNNEI. Trimming left V 6 bases short and J 0 bases short, with 15 bases between. This CDR3 comprises 16 residues. CDR3 loop: CASSLSTLLSGNTIYF. CDR3 DNA: TGTGCCAGCAGCCTATCGACTCTGCTCTCTGGAAACACCATATATTTT. Full variable domain (missing parts from reference TRBV2 and TRBJ1-3): EPEVTQTPSHQVTQMGQEVILRCVPISNHLYFYWYRQILGQKVEFLVSFYNNEISEKSEIFDDQFSVERPDGSNFTLKIRSTKLEDSAMYFCASSLSTLLSGNTIYFGEGSWLTVV.

This clonotype was counted many times. V is TRBV7-9 and J is TRBJ2-3; D may be TRBD2 (5 bases). Germline V gene data show CDR1 as SEHNR and CDR2 as FQNEAQ (reference sequence). Between the trimmed V and J ends, which lost 5 bases and 3 bases, there was a span of 21 bases. This CDR3 has 17 residues. The CDR3 DNA reads TGTGCCAGCAGCACCAAGCCGGGCCCCGAGGGAACAGATACGCAGTATTTT. Protein sequence: CASSTKPGPEGTDTQYF.

CDR3 nucleotide sequence: TGTGCCAGCCAACAGGGGGGGGGCGGCGGCGAGCAGTACTTC. Amino acids: CASQQGGGGGEQYF. V gene TRBV12-3 or TRBV12-4 combines with J gene TRBJ2-7; D possibly corresponds to TRBD1 (8 bases). Trimming stripped 8 bases from V and 6 bases from J, with 20 bases between. The CDR3 consists of 14 residues.

V usage is TRBV7-2 and J usage is TRBJ1-4; D is unclear. CDR1 is SGHTA, CDR2 FQGNSA, per germline. The CDR3 contains 17 residues. V lost 3 bases and J lost 5, with 19 bases in between. The CDR3 nucleotides are TGTGCCAGCAGCTTTGTCCCGCTGTCACTGGGAAATGAAAAACTGTTTTTT. This sequence encodes CASSFVPLSLGNEKLFF.

This clonotype came up a few times. The chain combines TRBV7-9 with TRBJ2-1; D perhaps matches TRBD1 (6 bases). Trimming cost V 4 bases and J 8 bases, with 9 bases left between them. CDR1 is SEHNR and CDR2 is FQNEAQ in the germline V gene (reference sequence). This CDR3 spans 12 amino acids. Written as DNA, the CDR3 is TGTGCCAGCAGCTCACAGGGACATGAGCAGTTCTTC. It specifies CASSSQGHEQFF.

There are a few counts of this clonotype. The chain joins TRBV27 to TRBJ2-7, with 8 bases fitting TRBD2. The CDR3 is made up of 14 amino acids. Per germline, CDR1 MNHEY and CDR2 SMNVEV (reference sequence). J lost 4 bases, V lost 6 bases, and 8 bases had no gene match. The CDR3 sequence: CASSPRGARYEQYF. The CDR3 DNA reads TGTGCCAGCAGCCCGCGGGGGGCCAGGTACGAGCAGTACTTC.

This rearrangement joins TRBV3-1 to TRBJ2-5; 10 nucleotides match TRBD2. The CDR3 extends over 15 amino acids. V lost 4 bases and J lost 0; bases outside the gene matches: 2. Germline V gene lookup returns CDR1 LGHDT and CDR2 YNNKEL (reference sequence). The CDR3 region is CASSPSGGNQETQYF. In DNA form, the CDR3 reads TGTGCCAGCAGCCCTAGCGGGGGCAACCAAGAGACCCAGTACTTC.

Many counts were recorded for this clonotype. This sequence joins TRBV20-1 and TRBJ1-2; D unresolved. Germline V gives CDR1 DFQATT, CDR2 SNEGSKA (reference sequence). V lost 0 bases, J lost 8 bases, and 10 bases lay in between. The CDR3 runs 12 residues. CDR3 in DNA: TGCAGTGCTAGAGATCGATGGAGAGGCTACACCTTC. Translation: CSARDRWRGYTF.

This sequence joins TRBV12-3 or TRBV12-4 and TRBJ2-2; TRBD1 matches 7 bases. The V and J ends lost 6 bases and 6 bases, in that order; junction bases with no gene match: 13. CDR3 size: 16 residues. In DNA, the CDR3 is TGTGCCAGCAGCCCTACAGGGGCGCGAGTTTCCGGGGAGCTGTTTTTT. It specifies CASSPTGARVSGELFF.